Shown below are 24 T cell receptor beta chains from a single sample sequenced in a study of cytomegalovirus exposure and HLA in healthy donors. In the PCR, 60 Vbeta and 13 Jbeta primers were used. TCRdb's table, derived via immunoSEQ multiplex PCR, lists solely in-frame clones and lacks some. The sample lists over 150,000 clones, approximately 80% seen once, with roughly 7% in the top ten. The sample was PBMCs. These receptors originate from a male donor in good health and CMV-seropositive.

The chain employs TRBV6-4 and TRBJ2-3, with 13 bases identical to TRBD2. The CDR3 extends over 18 amino acids. Germline V gene lookup returns CDR1 MRHNA and CDR2 SNTAGT. V lost 0 bases to trimming and J lost 6 bases; unmatched junction nucleotides: 9. CDR3 amino acids: CASSDSPQTSGGADTQYF. The CDR3 DNA sequence: TGTGCCAGCAGTGACTCGCCCCAAACTAGCGGGGGGGCGGATACGCAGTATTTT.

This chain joins TRBV5-1 and TRBJ2-7; weak D call: TRBD2 (6 bases). The CDR3 contains 17 residues. The V end was cut by 4 bases, the J end by 4 bases, with 24 bases between. The germline V gene has CDR1 SGHRS and CDR2 YFSETQ. CDR3 nucleotide sequence: TGCGCCAGCAGCAGACAGATCGGGGGTCTCCGGTCGTACGAGCAGTACTTC. Translated: CASSRQIGGLRSYEQYF.

This chain connects TRBV11-2 to TRBJ1-1, with D tentatively TRBD1 (6 bases). V was pared by 5 bases and J by 12 bases, with 16 bases between. The CDR3 is 12 amino acids. Per germline, CDR1 SGHAT and CDR2 FQNNGV. CDR3 in DNA: TGTGCCAGCAGCCAGGACACAGGGCGGACTTTCTTT. It is translated as CASSQDTGRTFF.

The chain links TRBV7-9 to TRBJ1-5; 9 bases are shared with TRBD1. The V segment lost 5 bases and the J segment 4 bases; nucleotides outside the gene matches: 3. Germline-derived CDR1 and CDR2 are SEHNR and FQNEAQ (reference sequence). The CDR3 extends over 14 amino acids. CDR3 DNA: TGTGCCAGCAGCGATGGGACAGGGAATCAGCCCCAGCATTTT. It specifies CASSDGTGNQPQHF.

The chain uses TRBV15 and TRBJ2-1, with 8 bases matching TRBD2. CDR1 LNHNV and CDR2 YYDKDF come from the germline V gene (reference sequence). This CDR3 region has 16 residues. Trimming took 0 bases from V and 4 from J; bases not matched to a gene: 5. The DNA for the CDR3 is TGTGCCACCAGCAGAGATACGTCGGGGGGGTACAATGAGCAGTTCTTC. Protein sequence: CATSRDTSGGYNEQFF.

A single count supports this clone. The chain carries TRBV6-6 and TRBJ1-5; D unclear. Trimming took 0 bases from V and 5 from J, leaving 11 bases between them. The CDR3 is 15 amino acids. In germline, CDR1 is MNHNY, CDR2 SVGAGI (reference sequence). The CDR3 bases are TGTGCCAGCAGTTACTCGGGCGGAGGGTATCAGCCCCAGCATTTT. Amino acids: CASSYSGGGYQPQHF.

The genes are TRBV6-1 and TRBJ1-2; D not certain. CDR1 and CDR2 from the germline V gene are MNHNS and SASEGT. The CDR3 totals 14 residues. Trimming left V 4 bases short and J 4 bases short, with 13 bases between. The DNA of the CDR3 is TGTGCCAGCAGTGGGGCCGGCCCTTTCTATGGCTACACCTTC. Translating gives CASSGAGPFYGYTF.

J is TRBJ1-6 and V is TRBV6-1, with a weak D call TRBD1 (6 bases). Germline CDR1 is MNHNS and CDR2 is SASEGT. This CDR3 is built from 17 residues. V dropped 6 bases and J dropped 5 bases, with 20 bases sitting between them. CDR3 in amino acids: CASRESGVGSNNSPLHF. Here the CDR3 DNA reads TGTGCCAGCAGAGAATCAGGGGTCGGTTCAAATAATTCACCCCTCCACTTT.

The gene calls are TRBV19 and TRBJ2-1; 11 positions agree with TRBD1. The CDR3 spans 15 residues. With V trimmed by 9 bases and J by 2 bases, 6 bases remained unmatched. Germline V gene sequence: CDR1 LNHDA, CDR2 SQIVND (reference sequence). CDR3 loop: CASASGQGAYNEQFF. The CDR3 bases are TGTGCCAGCGCTTCGGGACAGGGGGCCTACAATGAGCAGTTCTTC.

The count of this clone is one. The chain has TRBV28 and TRBJ1-2; TRBD1 agrees at 8 bases. Germline assignment: CDR1 MDHEN and CDR2 SYDVKM. The V gene end was trimmed by 7 bases and the J gene end by 2 bases; junction bases not matched to a gene: 3. The CDR3 length is 13 residues. CDR3 sequence: CASKWTGNYGYTF. CDR3 in DNA: TGTGCCAGCAAGTGGACAGGGAACTATGGCTACACCTTC.

The chain carries TRBV27 and TRBJ2-5; maybe TRBD1 (5 bases). The germline CDR1 and CDR2 sequences are MNHEY and SMNVEV (reference sequence). V was trimmed by 6 bases and J by 4 bases, leaving 12 bases between them. The CDR3 covers 13 residues. In DNA, the CDR3 is TGTGCCAGCAGACCCAGGGATAGAGAGACCCAGTACTTC. Translated, it gives CASRPRDRETQYF.

With regard to this clone: The junction does not match germline at one end; this may be a read error. The rearrangement joins TRBV2 to TRBJ2-7; 8 bases align to TRBD1. Germline V CDR1 and CDR2: SNHLY, FYNNEI. The CDR3 totals 10 residues. CDR3 nucleotide sequence: TGCGGGACAGGAGGTCGCGAGCAGTACTTC. This encodes CGTGGREQYF.

The CDR3 coding sequence is TGTGCCAGTAGTGACGACAGTGCTGGAAACACCATATATTTT. This sequence encodes CASSDDSAGNTIYF. This rearrangement joins TRBV19 to TRBJ1-3, with a possible D match to TRBD1 (5 bases). The V and J ends lost 5 bases and 2 bases respectively, with 10 bases between them. Germline values: CDR1 LNHDA, CDR2 SQIVND (reference sequence). The CDR3 has 14 amino acids.

The rearrangement uses TRBV5-6 and TRBJ1-1, with a tentative D call TRBD1 (6 bases). Germline V CDR1 and CDR2: SGHDT, YYEEEE. This CDR3 contains 16 residues. The V end lost 2 bases, the J end lost 0 bases, and 14 bases lay between the germline ends. This CDR3 is CASSFTGQRMNTEAFF. The CDR3, as DNA: TGTGCCAGCAGCTTTACCGGACAGCGCATGAACACTGAAGCTTTCTTT. Full variable domain (outside the CDR3, taken from reference TRBV5-6 and TRBJ1-1): DAGVTQSPTHLIKTRGQQVTLRCSPKSGHDTVSWYQQALGQGPQFIFQYYEEEERQRGNFPDRFSGHQFPNYSSELNVNALLLGDSALYLCASSFTGQRMNTEAFFGQGTRLTVV.

The J gene is TRBJ2-5, the V gene TRBV30; 10 bases are a match to TRBD1. The germline gives CDR1 GTSNPN, CDR2 SVGIG (reference sequence). Unmatched junction bases numbered 14, after V lost 5 bases and J lost 11 bases. The CDR3 sequence is 14 residues long. The CDR3 sequence: CAWSRDRGLASQYF. The CDR3, as DNA: TGTGCCTGGTCGAGGGACAGGGGTCTCGCAAGTCAGTACTTC.

V and J are TRBV6-1 and TRBJ1-1; 9 bases agree with TRBD1. The CDR3 covers 15 residues. Per the germline V gene, CDR1 is MNHNS and CDR2 is SASEGT. The junction had 7 bases not matched to a gene; V was cut back by 4 bases and J by 4 bases. This chain's CDR3 is CASSVGTGFGTEAFF. The CDR3 nucleotides read TGTGCCAGCAGTGTTGGGACAGGGTTCGGCACTGAAGCTTTCTTT.

In this sample, this clone turned up a few times. This chain links TRBV28 with TRBJ2-7; the D gene is possibly TRBD1 (6 bases). Per germline, CDR1 MDHEN and CDR2 SYDVKM. Trimming shortened V by 4 bases and J by 0 bases, and 10 bases separated the two germline ends. The CDR3 sequence is 14 residues long. The CDR3 nucleotides read TGTGCCAGCAGTTCACAGGGCCCCTCCTACGAGCAGTACTTC. Its protein product is CASSSQGPSYEQYF.

The rearrangement joins TRBV19 to TRBJ1-2, with 8 bases lining up with TRBD1. J gave up 3 bases and V 3 bases, and 3 bases lay outside the gene matches. The germline V gene encodes CDR1 LNHDA and CDR2 SQIVND (reference sequence). This CDR3 is 14 amino acids long. This chain's CDR3 is CASSIGQGHYGYTF. DNA of the CDR3: TGTGCCAGTAGTATCGGACAGGGCCACTATGGCTACACCTTC.

V and J are TRBV30 and TRBJ1-3; 13 bases align to TRBD2. Judging by the DNA end, TRBJ2-2 fits better; the J call may be wrong. The length of the CDR3 is 17 residues. Germline CDR1 reads GTSNPN; CDR2 reads SVGIG (reference sequence). The CDR3 DNA follows: TGTGCCTGGAGTTCCGGGATACTAGCGGGGGGGCGCGGGGAGCTGTTTTTT. This translates into CAWSSGILAGGRGELFF.

A few counts support this clone. This sequence joins TRBV21-1 and TRBJ2-4; no DNA check was done on the table's D call, TRBD2. TRBV21-1 is shown as a pseudogene. This CDR3 spans 10 amino acids. DNA for the CDR3: TGTGCCACCAACGGGGACATTCAGTACTTC. This codes for CATNGDIQYF.

This clone was counted between two and nine times. V and J are TRBV5-1 and TRBJ2-5; no clear D gene. The CDR3 spans 13 residues. CDR1 is SGHRS, CDR2 YFSETQ, per germline. V lost 0 bases and J lost 2, with 5 bases in between. This CDR3 reads CASSLDLQETQYF. The DNA for the CDR3 is TGCGCCAGCAGCTTGGACTTACAAGAGACCCAGTACTTC.

The V gene is TRBV30, the J gene TRBJ1-1; D might be TRBD1 (6 bases). CDR1 and CDR2 (germline): GTSNPN, SVGIG (reference sequence). This CDR3 is built from 14 residues. Trimming took 3 bases from V and 3 from J, leaving 14 bases between them. The CDR3 DNA is TGTGCCTGGAGGGCAGGGGCAAGGGACACTGAAGCTTTCTTT. Its translation: CAWRAGARDTEAFF.

Notes on this clone: One end of the junction fails to match germline, which may point to a read error. CDR3 loop: CASSFTSGEETQYF. The CDR3 DNA sequence: TGTGCTAGCAGCTTTACTAGCGGGGAAGAGACCCAGTACTTC. The chain links TRBV7-7 to TRBJ2-5, with 10 bases fitting TRBD2. Germline V gives CDR1 SSHAT, CDR2 FNYEAQ (reference sequence). The CDR3 has 14 residues. Full variable domain (missing parts from reference TRBV7-7 and TRBJ2-5): GAGVSQSPRYKVTKRGQDVTLRCDPISSHATLYWYQQALGQGPEFLTYFNYEAQPDKSGLPSDRFSAERPEGSISTLTIQRTEQRDSAMYRCASSFTSGEETQYFGPGTRLLVL.

The rearrangement joins TRBV4-3 to TRBJ2-7; tentative D call: TRBD1 (6 bases). Germline V lookup: CDR1 LGHNA, CDR2 YSLEER. Trimming left V 2 bases short and J 0 bases short, with 8 bases between. The CDR3 is 14 residues long. The CDR3 loop is CASSQRQDSYEQYF. DNA of the CDR3: TGCGCCAGCAGCCAAAGACAGGACTCCTACGAGCAGTACTTC.